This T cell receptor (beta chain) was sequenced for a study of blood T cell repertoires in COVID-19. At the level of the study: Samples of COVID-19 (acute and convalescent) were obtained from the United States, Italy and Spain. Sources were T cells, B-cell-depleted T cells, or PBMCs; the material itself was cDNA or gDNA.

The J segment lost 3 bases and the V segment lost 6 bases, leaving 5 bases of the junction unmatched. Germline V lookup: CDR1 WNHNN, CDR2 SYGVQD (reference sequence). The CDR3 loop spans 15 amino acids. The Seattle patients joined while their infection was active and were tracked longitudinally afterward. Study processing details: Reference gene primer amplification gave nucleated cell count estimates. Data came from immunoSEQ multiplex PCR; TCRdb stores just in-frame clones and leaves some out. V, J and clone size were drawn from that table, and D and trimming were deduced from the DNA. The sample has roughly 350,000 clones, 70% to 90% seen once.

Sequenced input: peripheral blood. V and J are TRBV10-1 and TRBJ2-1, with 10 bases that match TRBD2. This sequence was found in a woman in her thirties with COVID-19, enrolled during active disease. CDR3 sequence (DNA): TGCGCCAGCAGCCAAACTAGCGGGGACTACAATGAGCAGTTCTTC. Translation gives CASSQTSGDYNEQFF.